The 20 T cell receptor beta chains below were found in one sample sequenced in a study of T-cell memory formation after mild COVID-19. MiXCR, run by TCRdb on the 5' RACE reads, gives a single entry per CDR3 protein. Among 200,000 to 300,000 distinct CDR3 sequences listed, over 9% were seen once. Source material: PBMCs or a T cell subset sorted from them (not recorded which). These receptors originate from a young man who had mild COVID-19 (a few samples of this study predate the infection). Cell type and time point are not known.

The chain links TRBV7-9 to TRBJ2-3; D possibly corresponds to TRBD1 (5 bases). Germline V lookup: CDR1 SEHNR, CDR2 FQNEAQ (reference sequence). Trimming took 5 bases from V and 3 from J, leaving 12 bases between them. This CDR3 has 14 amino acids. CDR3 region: CASSLRVVTDTQYF. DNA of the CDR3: TGTGCCAGCAGCCTCAGGGTGGTGACAGATACGCAGTATTTT.

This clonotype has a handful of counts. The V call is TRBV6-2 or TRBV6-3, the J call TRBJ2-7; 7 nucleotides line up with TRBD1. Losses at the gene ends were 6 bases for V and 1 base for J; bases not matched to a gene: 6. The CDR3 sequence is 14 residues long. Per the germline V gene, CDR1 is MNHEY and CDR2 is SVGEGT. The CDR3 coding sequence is TGTGCCAGCAGCTCCATACAGGGGTCCTACGAGCAGTACTTC. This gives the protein CASSSIQGSYEQYF.

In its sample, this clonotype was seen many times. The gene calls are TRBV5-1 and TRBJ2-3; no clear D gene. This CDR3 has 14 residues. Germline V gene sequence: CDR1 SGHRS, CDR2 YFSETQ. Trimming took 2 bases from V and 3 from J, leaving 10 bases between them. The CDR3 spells CASSFALVTDTQYF. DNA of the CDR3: TGCGCCAGCAGCTTTGCGCTGGTTACAGATACGCAGTATTTT.

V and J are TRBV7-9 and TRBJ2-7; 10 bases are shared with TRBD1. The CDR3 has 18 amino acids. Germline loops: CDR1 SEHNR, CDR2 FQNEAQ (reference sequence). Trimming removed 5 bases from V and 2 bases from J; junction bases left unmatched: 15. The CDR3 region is CASSLRQGDRGFPYEQYF. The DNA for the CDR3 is TGTGCCAGCAGCCTCAGGCAGGGGGACAGGGGTTTCCCCTACGAGCAGTACTTC.

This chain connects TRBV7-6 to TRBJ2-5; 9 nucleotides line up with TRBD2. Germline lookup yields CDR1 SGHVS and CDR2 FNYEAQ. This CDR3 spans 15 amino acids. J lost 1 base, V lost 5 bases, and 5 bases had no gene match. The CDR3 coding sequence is TGTGCCAGCAGCCCCGGAGCGGGGGGCCAAGAGACCCAGTACTTC. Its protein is CASSPGAGGQETQYF. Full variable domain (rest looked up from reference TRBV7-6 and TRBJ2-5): GAGVSQSPRYKVTKRGQDVALRCDPISGHVSLYWYRQALGQGPEFLTYFNYEAQQDKSGLPNDRFSAERPEGSISTLTIQRTEQRDSAMYRCASSPGAGGQETQYFGPGTRLLVL.

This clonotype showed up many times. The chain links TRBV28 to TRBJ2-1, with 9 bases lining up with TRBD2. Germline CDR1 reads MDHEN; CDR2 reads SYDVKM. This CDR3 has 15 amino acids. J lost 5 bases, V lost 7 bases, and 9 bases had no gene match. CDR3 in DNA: TGTGCCAGCATTTCACTGAGCGGGGGGAACAATGAGCAGTTCTTC. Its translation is CASISLSGGNNEQFF.

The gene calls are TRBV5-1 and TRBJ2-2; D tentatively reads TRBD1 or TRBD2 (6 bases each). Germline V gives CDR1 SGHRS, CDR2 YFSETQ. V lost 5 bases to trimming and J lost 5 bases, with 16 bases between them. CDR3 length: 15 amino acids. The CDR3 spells CASRPGAGETGELFF. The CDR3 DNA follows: TGCGCCAGCAGACCGGGGGCAGGGGAGACCGGGGAGCTGTTTTTT.

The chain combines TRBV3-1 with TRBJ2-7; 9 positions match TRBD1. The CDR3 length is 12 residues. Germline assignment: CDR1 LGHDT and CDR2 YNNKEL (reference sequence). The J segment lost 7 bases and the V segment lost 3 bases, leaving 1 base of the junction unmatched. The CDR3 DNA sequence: TGTGCCAGCAGCCAGGACAGGGGAGAGCAGTACGTC. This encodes CASSQDRGEQYV.

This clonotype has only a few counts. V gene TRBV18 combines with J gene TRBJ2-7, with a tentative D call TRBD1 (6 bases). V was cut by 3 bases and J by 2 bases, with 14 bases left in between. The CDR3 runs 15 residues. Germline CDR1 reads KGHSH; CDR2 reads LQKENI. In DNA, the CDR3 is TGTGCCAGCTCACCCCCAGGCAGGGGCCCCTACGAGCAGTACTTC. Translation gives CASSPPGRGPYEQYF.

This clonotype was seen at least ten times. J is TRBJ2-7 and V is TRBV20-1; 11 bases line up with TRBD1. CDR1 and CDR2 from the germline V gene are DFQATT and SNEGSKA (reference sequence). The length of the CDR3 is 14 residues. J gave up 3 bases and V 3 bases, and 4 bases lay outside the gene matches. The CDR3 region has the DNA TGCAGTGCTAGTAAGGGACAGGGGGTCTACGAGCAGTACTTC. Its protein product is CSASKGQGVYEQYF.

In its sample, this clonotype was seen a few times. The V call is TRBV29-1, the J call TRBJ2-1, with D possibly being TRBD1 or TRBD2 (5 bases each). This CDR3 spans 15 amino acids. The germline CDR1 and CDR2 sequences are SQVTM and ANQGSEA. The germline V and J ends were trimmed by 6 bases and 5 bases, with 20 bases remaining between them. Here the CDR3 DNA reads TGCAGCGTGTCAAGAGTGGGGGAGCGCGACAATGAGCAGTTCTTC. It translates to CSVSRVGERDNEQFF.

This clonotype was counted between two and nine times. The CDR3 coding sequence is TGTGCCAGCAGCCGTACAGGGGGCAGAGAGACCCAGTACTTC. This codes for CASSRTGGRETQYF. The gene calls are TRBV12-3 or TRBV12-4 and TRBJ2-5; 9 positions match TRBD1. Trimming took 6 bases from V and 4 from J; bases not matched to a gene: 6. This CDR3 region has 14 residues.

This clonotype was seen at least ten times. The CDR3 loop reads CASSYTGEAFF. CDR3 in DNA: TGTGCCAGCAGTTATACAGGGGAAGCTTTCTTT. The chain combines TRBV6-6 with TRBJ1-1; the D gene is possibly TRBD1 (6 bases). V was pared by 3 bases and J by 8 bases, with 7 bases between. The CDR3 covers 11 residues. Germline V gene data show CDR1 as MNHNY and CDR2 as SVGAGI (reference sequence).

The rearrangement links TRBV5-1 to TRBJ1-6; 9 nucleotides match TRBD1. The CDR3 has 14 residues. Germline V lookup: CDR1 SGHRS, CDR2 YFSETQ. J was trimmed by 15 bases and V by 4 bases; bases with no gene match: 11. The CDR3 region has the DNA TGCGCCAGCAGCCCCGGGACAGGGAATAGGGTCCTCCACTTT. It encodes CASSPGTGNRVLHF.

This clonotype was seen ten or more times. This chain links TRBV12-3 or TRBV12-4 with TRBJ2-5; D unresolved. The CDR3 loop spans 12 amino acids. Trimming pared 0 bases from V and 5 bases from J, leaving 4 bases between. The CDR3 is CASSLAIETQYF. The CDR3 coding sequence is TGTGCCAGCAGTTTAGCTATCGAGACCCAGTACTTC.

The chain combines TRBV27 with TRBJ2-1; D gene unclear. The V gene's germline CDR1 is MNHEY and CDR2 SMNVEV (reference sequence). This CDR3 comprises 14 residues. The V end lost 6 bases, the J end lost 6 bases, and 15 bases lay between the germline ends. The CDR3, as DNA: TGTGCCAGCAGCGACTCGAAGTCGGTCAATGAGCAGTTCTTC. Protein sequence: CASSDSKSVNEQFF.

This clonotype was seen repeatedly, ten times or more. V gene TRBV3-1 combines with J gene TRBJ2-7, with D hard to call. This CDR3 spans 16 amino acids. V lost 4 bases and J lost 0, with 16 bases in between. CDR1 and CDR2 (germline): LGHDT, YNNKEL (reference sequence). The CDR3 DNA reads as TGTGCCAGCAGCCCCTATCGACAACTGAGCTCCTACGAGCAGTACGTC. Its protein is CASSPYRQLSSYEQYV.

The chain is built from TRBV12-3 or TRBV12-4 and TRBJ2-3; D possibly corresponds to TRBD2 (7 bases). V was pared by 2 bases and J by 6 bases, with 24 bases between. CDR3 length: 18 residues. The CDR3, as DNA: TGTGCCAGCAGTTTATCGGGCGGCGGGGGCCCTCTCGTCGATACGCAGTATTTT. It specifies CASSLSGGGGPLVDTQYF.

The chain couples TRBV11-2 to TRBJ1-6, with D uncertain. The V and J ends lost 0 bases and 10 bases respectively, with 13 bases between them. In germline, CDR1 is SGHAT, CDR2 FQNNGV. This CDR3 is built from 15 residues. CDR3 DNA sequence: TGTGCCAGCAGCTTAGAGAGGGTTGGAATGTCACCCCTCCACTTT. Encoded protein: CASSLERVGMSPLHF.

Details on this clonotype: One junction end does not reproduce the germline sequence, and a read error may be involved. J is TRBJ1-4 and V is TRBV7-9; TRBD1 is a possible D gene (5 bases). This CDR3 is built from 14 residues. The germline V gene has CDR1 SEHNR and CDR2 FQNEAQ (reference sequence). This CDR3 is CASSLTVTNEKLFF. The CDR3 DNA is TGTGCCAGCAGCCTGACAGTGACTAATGAAAAATTGTTTTTT. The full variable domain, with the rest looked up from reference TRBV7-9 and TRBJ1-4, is DTGVSQNPRHKITKRGQNVTFRCDPISEHNRLYWYRQTLGQGPEFLTYFQNEAQLEKSRLLSDRFSAERPKGSFSTLEIQRTEQGDSAMYLCASSLTVTNEKLFFGSGTQLSVL.